The present T cell receptor (beta chain) was sequenced within a study of blood T cells in healthy people across ages. A second PCR of 7 to 11 cycles used a sample-barcoded 5' primer and a J-beta primer mix. TCRdb re-called the 5' RACE reads through MiXCR, storing one row per CDR3 protein. The repertoire consists of over a million distinct CDR3 sequences, with 35% to 45% occurring once and the leading ten covering 7% to 9.5%. About this clonotype itself: One base away lies a much larger clone, so this may be a sequencing read error.

Healthy Russian Caucasian donors spanned ages roughly 6 to 100 years. Sequenced material: blood. The receptor was isolated from a woman under 30 in good health.

Here the CDR3 reads CASSVESGDHYEQYF. The CDR3 bases are TGTGCCAGCAGCGTAGAAAGCGGGGACCACTACGAGCAGTACTTC. The rearrangement joins TRBV9 to TRBJ2-7, with 7 bases matching TRBD2. V lost 0 bases and J lost 3; bases outside the gene matches: 6. This CDR3 is 15 amino acids long. Germline-derived CDR1 and CDR2 are SGDLS and YYNGEE.